This T cell receptor beta chain was sequenced for a study of Ad26.COV2.S vaccination and SARS-CoV-2 variants. Overall study results and limits: Responses of spike-specific T cells (both CD8+ and CD4+) reportedly showed substantial breadth after vaccination. The study found higher spike-specific TCR breadth in vaccine than placebo recipients. Possible underestimation of total T cell responses by the TCR breadth and depth analyses was noted.

As to this clone: Its antigen remains unidentified.

TCRdb keeps only in-frame clones here, not all; method: immunoSEQ multiplex PCR. The sample holds 300,000 to 400,000 clones, just over 90% seen once. Germline V gives CDR1 MNHEY, CDR2 SMNVEV (reference sequence). Trimming left V 3 bases short and J 5 bases short, with 10 bases between. This CDR3 has 13 residues. V usage is TRBV27 and J usage is TRBJ1-2; D gene uncertain. The TCR comes from a human donor who had recovered from COVID-19. The sample was peripheral blood, taken after recovery from COVID-19. CDR3 nucleotide sequence: TGTGCCAGCAGTTTTGGTCAGACATATGGCTACACCTTC. Residues: CASSFGQTYGYTF.